One sample yielded the 11 T cell receptor beta chains listed below, sequenced in a study of T cell responses to AZD1222 COVID-19 vaccine. Clones were sequenced by immunoSEQ multiplex PCR, and TCRdb holds only the in-frame ones, with some missing. The data hold 150,000 or so clones, with less than 95% observed a single time. The sequenced sample was peripheral blood, obtained on day 0 of AZD1222 vaccination. Receptors were obtained from an adult in good health.

The rearrangement links TRBV10-1 to TRBJ1-1; TRBD1 is a possible D gene (5 bases). The CDR3 has 13 residues. Germline CDR1 WNHNN, CDR2 SYGVQD (reference sequence). Trimming removed 2 bases from V and 6 bases from J, with 10 bases in between. The CDR3, as DNA: TGCGCCAGCAGTGAGGGGGGTTCCCCTGAAGCTTTCTTT. Translated: CASSEGGSPEAFF.

This rearrangement joins TRBV13 to TRBJ1-1; 9 nucleotides match TRBD1. Germline-derived CDR1 and CDR2 are PRHDT and FYEKMQ (reference sequence). The CDR3 runs to 15 residues. V shed 5 bases and J 5 bases; nucleotides not matched to a gene: 9. The CDR3 DNA reads TGTGCCAGCAGCGCCTCGGGACAGGGTCGGACTGAAGCTTTCTTT. Amino acid sequence: CASSASGQGRTEAFF.

This clone was picked up one time. The gene calls are TRBV19 and TRBJ2-2, with 9 bases matching TRBD1. The CDR3 length is 14 residues. The J segment lost 6 bases and the V segment lost 7 bases, leaving 6 bases of the junction unmatched. CDR1 is LNHDA, CDR2 SQIVND, per germline (reference sequence). CDR3 sequence (DNA): TGTGCCAGTAACTTGGACAGGGGAGCCGGGGAGCTGTTTTTT. Its protein is CASNLDRGAGELFF.

The chain carries TRBV20-1 and TRBJ2-3, with 7 nucleotides matching TRBD1. Germline-derived CDR1 and CDR2 are DFQATT and SNEGSKA (reference sequence). The V segment lost 3 bases and the J segment 2 bases; nucleotides outside the gene matches: 5. The CDR3 consists of 14 residues. The CDR3 loop reads CSASRGQSTDTQYF. CDR3 nucleotide sequence: TGCAGTGCTAGTAGGGGACAGTCCACAGATACGCAGTATTTT.

Only a few counts were recorded for this clone. The chain couples TRBV11-2 to TRBJ1-1; D is undetermined. The CDR3 runs 15 residues. V lost 6 bases, J lost 1 base, and 15 bases lay in between. Germline values: CDR1 SGHAT, CDR2 FQNNGV. The CDR3 nucleotides read TGTGCCAGCAGAACTTTCCGAGGACCGAACACTGAAGCTTTCTTT. As protein: CASRTFRGPNTEAFF.

CDR3 sequence (DNA): TGTGCCAGCAGCTTAGACCCCAATTCTAATTCACCCCTCCACTTT. Residues: CASSLDPNSNSPLHF. The chain has TRBV11-2 and TRBJ1-6; D is ambiguous. This CDR3 has 15 amino acids. The germline gives CDR1 SGHAT, CDR2 FQNNGV. V was trimmed by 0 bases and J by 6 bases, leaving 9 bases between them.

The sample holds a few counts of this clone. The J gene is TRBJ1-5, the V gene TRBV6-4, with TRBD1 matching over 8 bases. The CDR3 spans 18 residues. The germline V gene has CDR1 MRHNA and CDR2 SNTAGT. With V trimmed by 2 bases and J by 7 bases, 16 bases remained unmatched. CDR3 nucleotides: TGTGCCAGCAGTGACGGGTTAGGCAGGGGGCGAACGAGGCAGCCCCAGCATTTT. Protein sequence: CASSDGLGRGRTRQPQHF.

The rearrangement joins TRBV30 to TRBJ1-3; D may be TRBD1 (5 bases). The CDR3 runs to 13 residues. V was pared by 5 bases and J by 1 base, with 9 bases between. Per the germline V gene, CDR1 is GTSNPN and CDR2 is SVGIG (reference sequence). CDR3 residues: CAWGSGSGNTIYF. In DNA, the CDR3 is TGTGCCTGGGGTTCAGGGTCTGGAAACACCATATATTTT.

This sequence joins TRBV18 and TRBJ2-3; D is uncertain. Germline loops: CDR1 KGHSH, CDR2 LQKENI. The germline V and J ends were trimmed by 11 bases and 3 bases, with 18 bases remaining between them. This CDR3 is 14 amino acids long. The CDR3 region is CASSGSLGTDTQYF. CDR3 sequence (DNA): TGTGCCTCCTCGGGTAGCTTGGGGACAGATACGCAGTATTTT.

The chain combines TRBV25-1 with TRBJ2-1, with a tentative D call TRBD1 (7 bases). CDR1 MGHDK and CDR2 SYGVNS come from the germline V gene. Trimming stripped 0 bases from V and 7 bases from J, with 16 bases between. The CDR3 loop spans 16 amino acids. CDR3 nucleotides: TGTGCCAGCAGTGAATATATCCAGGGGGGTCAGAATGAGCAGTTCTTC. Translation gives CASSEYIQGGQNEQFF.

The chain employs TRBV27 and TRBJ1-2; TRBD1 is a possible D gene (5 bases). The CDR3 is 15 residues long. The V gene lost 5 bases and the J gene lost 4 bases, with 17 bases spanning the gap. CDR1 is MNHEY, CDR2 SMNVEV, per germline (reference sequence). The DNA for the CDR3 is TGTGCCAGCAGTACCCGGCAGGGACTGGCCTATGGCTACACCTTC. This translates into CASSTRQGLAYGYTF.